This paragraph covers one TCR beta chain sequence. As yet, its antigen is unknown. These data come from a study of cytotoxic CD8 clonotypes in ibrutinib-treated CLL. Study information: Partial response occurred in about 25 patients and complete response in 2; at median approximately 71 months, about 14 remained remitted and approximately twelve progressed. The authors obtained response samples at a median of around 11 months of treatment, range 6 to 36.

Study-level results: Baseline values of clonality outstripped age-matched healthy donors and followed circulating CD8+ T-cell counts. Public clonotypes (which were uncommon) either contracted or remained stable on treatment.

Only in-frame clones appear in the TCRdb table, and some are missing; sequencing was by immunoSEQ multiplex PCR. This sample has over 65,000 clones, with about 76% found just once. The CDR3 runs 14 residues. CDR1 and CDR2 (germline): SGDLS, YYNGEE. V was clipped by 4 bases and J by 9 bases; unmatched bases: 9. This TCR derives from a human donor with chronic lymphocytic leukemia. Sequencing was performed on PBMCs, taken after 12 months of ibrutinib treatment. This rearrangement joins TRBV9 to TRBJ2-1; 8 bases map to TRBD2. CDR3 nucleotide sequence: TGTGCCAGCAGCAAGGGACGGGAGGGCCCTGAGCAGTTCTTC. Translating gives CASSKGREGPEQFF.